A single sample is the source of the 2 T cell receptor beta chains below, sequenced in a study of blood T cells in healthy people across ages (dated by TCRdb to between 2014 and 2016). Library method: 5' RACE. For sequencing, an Illumina HiSeq 2500 was employed. A second PCR of about 7 to 12 cycles was run with a J-beta primer mix and a sample-barcoded 5' primer. In-frame beta chains were kept once TCRdb had trimmed the public reads at Q25 with fastp and called clones with MiXCR. Records with the same CDR3 protein are collapsed into one entry carrying the most frequent genes and DNA. Present in this sample are 800,000 to 950,000 distinct CDR3 sequences, about 44% of which were seen just once. The top ten constitute around 15% of the sample. Sequencing was performed on blood. These receptors all come from a young man in good health.

The chain combines TRBV5-1 with TRBJ2-7; D may be TRBD2 (5 bases). The CDR3 has 14 residues. Per germline, CDR1 SGHRS and CDR2 YFSETQ. Trimming stripped 4 bases from V and 2 bases from J, with 13 bases between. CDR3 in amino acids: CASSPEGAPYEQYF. The CDR3 region has the DNA TGCGCCAGCAGCCCCGAGGGCGCCCCCTACGAGCAGTACTTC.

This clonotype was seen a handful of times. This chain uses TRBV4-1 with TRBJ2-7, with a possible D match to TRBD1 (6 bases). This CDR3 contains 17 residues. The V end lost 0 bases, the J end lost 1 base, and 16 bases lay between the germline ends. CDR1 and CDR2 (germline): MGHRA, YSYEKL. For the CDR3, the DNA is TGCGCCAGCAGCCAAGATTTTGGGACAATGATATCCTACGAGCAGTACTTC. It translates to CASSQDFGTMISYEQYF.